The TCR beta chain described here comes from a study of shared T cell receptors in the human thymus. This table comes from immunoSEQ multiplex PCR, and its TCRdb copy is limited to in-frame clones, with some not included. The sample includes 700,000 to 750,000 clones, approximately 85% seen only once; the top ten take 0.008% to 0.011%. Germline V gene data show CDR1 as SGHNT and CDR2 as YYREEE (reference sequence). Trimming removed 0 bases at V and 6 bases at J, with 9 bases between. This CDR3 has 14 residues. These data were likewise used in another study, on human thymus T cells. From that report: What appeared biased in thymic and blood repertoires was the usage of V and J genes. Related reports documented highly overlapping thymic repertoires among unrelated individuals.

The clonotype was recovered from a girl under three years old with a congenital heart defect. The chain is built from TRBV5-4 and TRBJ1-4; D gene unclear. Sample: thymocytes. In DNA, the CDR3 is TGTGCCAGCAGCTTGGGGAAACGGGATGAAAAACTGTTTTTT. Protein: CASSLGKRDEKLFF.